This is a list of T cell receptor beta chains from one sample in a study of blood T cell repertoires in COVID-19. Sequencing was performed with immunoSEQ multiplex PCR; in TCRdb, only in-frame clones are kept and a portion is missing. The data hold 350,000 to 500,000 clones, with about 88% observed a single time. The source material was PBMCs or T cells enriched from blood (not recorded which). Receptors originate from a woman under 30 who had been exposed to COVID-19. CDR3s include the opening cysteine and the closing phenylalanine or tryptophan. The D gene is left open where the match is weak. Size tells how often a clone was seen (once, few, many) or the class of an expanded clone, and some rows leave it out.

D gene,clone size,J gene,V gene,CDR3 protein,CDR3 DNA
TRBD1,once,TRBJ2-2,TRBV10-1,CASSKQGAKGTGELFF,TGCGCCAGCAGTAAACAGGGGGCGAAGGGCACCGGGGAGCTGTTTTTT
.,.,TRBJ1-5,TRBV4-1,CASSPEGGPSNQPQHF,TGCGCCAGCAGCCCCGAGGGGGGGCCGAGCAATCAGCCCCAGCATTTT
.,.,TRBJ2-1,TRBV19,CASSIDYQAASREQFF,TGTGCCAGTAGTATCGATTATCAGGCGGCTAGCAGGGAGCAGTTCTTC
.,.,TRBJ1-1,TRBV14,CASSQDPPITEAFF,TGTGCCAGCAGCCAAGACCCCCCAATCACTGAAGCTTTCTTT
.,once,TRBJ2-7,TRBV24-1,CATSDWRNYEQYF,TGTGCCACCAGTGATTGGAGGAACTACGAGCAGTACTTC
TRBD1,.,TRBJ2-7,TRBV10-3,CAIREGQGSYEQYF,TGTGCCATCAGGGAGGGACAGGGGTCGTACGAGCAGTACTTC
TRBD1,once,TRBJ2-1,TRBV24-1,CATSDPTGVEQFF,TGTGCCACCAGTGATCCGACAGGGGTTGAGCAGTTCTTC
TRBD1,.,TRBJ1-1,TRBV18,CASSPQKAGGAFDTEAFF,TGTGCCAGCTCACCACAAAAGGCAGGGGGCGCGTTTGACACTGAAGCTTTCTTT
.,.,TRBJ1-1,TRBV28,CASSVRASYLNTEAFF,TGTGCCAGCAGCGTCAGGGCCTCATATTTGAACACTGAAGCTTTCTTT
.,.,TRBJ2-6,TRBV19,CASTLGLLRSPNVLTF,TGTGCCAGTACCCTCGGACTCCTCAGGAGTCCCAACGTCCTGACTTTC
.,.,TRBJ2-2,TRBV29-1,CSVPPLRVNSGELFF,TGCAGCGTTCCTCCCCTCAGGGTAAACTCCGGGGAGCTGTTTTTT
TRBD1,.,TRBJ2-5,TRBV5-4,CASSVAGTGEETQYF,TGTGCCAGCAGCGTGGCCGGGACAGGGGAAGAGACCCAGTACTTC
TRBD1,.,TRBJ1-4,TRBV6-5,CASSRDRATNEKLFF,TGTGCCAGCAGTCGGGACAGGGCAACTAATGAAAAACTGTTTTTT
.,.,TRBJ2-1,TRBV15,CATSRDLSDNEQFF,TGTGCCACCAGCAGAGATCTAAGCGACAATGAGCAGTTCTTC